The 21 T cell receptor beta chains below come from one sample, sequenced in a study of control samples from healthy donors and cancer patients (dated by TCRdb to the early 2020s). The method was the immunoSEQ multiplex PCR assay. The table was pulled from immuneACCESS by TCRdb, which kept in-frame rearrangements only. Such tables lose some clones; where checked, under half of the loss comes from unresolved V genes, and the rest has no known cause. The sample has 110,000 to 150,000 clones on record, 70% to 90% of them singletons. The ten top clones hold approximately 8.6% of the sample. Sample: blood. The source of these receptors is a woman in her twenties or thirties in good health.

This chain uses TRBV19 with TRBJ2-2; 14 bases line up with TRBD2. V lost 3 bases, J lost 4 bases, and 10 bases stayed unmatched. CDR3 length: 19 residues. The germline CDR1 and CDR2 sequences are LNHDA and SQIVND (reference sequence). CDR3 amino acids: CASSMGLAGAKESTGELFF. The DNA for the CDR3 is TGTGCCAGTAGTATGGGACTAGCGGGAGCCAAAGAGAGCACCGGGGAGCTGTTTTTT.

The chain has TRBV5-4 and TRBJ2-2, with D unclear. The CDR3 covers 14 residues. In germline, CDR1 is SGHNT, CDR2 YYREEE (reference sequence). V lost 2 bases, J lost 1 base, and 6 bases lay in between. CDR3 bases: TGTGCCAGCAGCTTAGAAGGGAACACCGGGGAGCTGTTTTTT. Translating it yields CASSLEGNTGELFF.

The chain couples TRBV7-9 to TRBJ1-5; D ambiguous. V lost 4 bases, J lost 3 bases, and 13 bases lay in between. Per the germline V gene, CDR1 is SEHNR and CDR2 is FQNEAQ (reference sequence). The CDR3 contains 15 residues. The CDR3 spells CASSSSRASNQPQHF. DNA for the CDR3: TGTGCCAGCAGCTCTAGCCGGGCTTCCAATCAGCCCCAGCATTTT.

The V and J genes are TRBV9 and TRBJ2-1; 8 bases match TRBD2. With V trimmed by 4 bases and J by 4 bases, 1 base remained unmatched. Germline CDR1 reads SGDLS; CDR2 reads YYNGEE. The CDR3 loop spans 13 amino acids. This CDR3 is CASSQRGYNEQFF. In nucleotides, the CDR3 is TGTGCCAGCAGCCAGCGGGGGTACAATGAGCAGTTCTTC.

CDR3 DNA: TGTGCCAGCAGCCCGACAGGGGCTGGAAACACCATATATTTT. It yields the protein CASSPTGAGNTIYF. The chain carries TRBV6-6 and TRBJ1-3, with TRBD1 matching 8 bases. Looked up from germline, CDR1 is MNHNY and CDR2 is SVGAGI (reference sequence). This CDR3 has 14 residues. After removal of 6 bases from V and 2 bases from J, the junction contained 3 bases not matched to a gene.

V is TRBV5-4 and J is TRBJ1-1; 7 nucleotides agree with TRBD1. The junction had 10 bases not matched to a gene; V was cut back by 4 bases and J by 4 bases. This CDR3 is 15 amino acids long. Germline values: CDR1 SGHNT, CDR2 YYREEE (reference sequence). Here the CDR3 reads CASSGRRGAFTEAFF. CDR3 in DNA: TGTGCCAGCAGCGGCCGCAGGGGGGCCTTCACTGAAGCTTTCTTT.

In this sample, this clone turned up once. The V and J genes are TRBV30 and TRBJ2-7; no reliable D call. Germline CDR1 reads GTSNPN; CDR2 reads SVGIG (reference sequence). V lost 2 bases and J 6 bases, leaving 8 bases between the germline ends. There are 11 residues in the CDR3. The CDR3 nucleotides read TGTGCCTGGAGTTATAGGATCGAGCAGTACTTC. This translates into CAWSYRIEQYF.

The V and J genes are TRBV6-6 and TRBJ1-2; D not certain. The CDR3 has 17 amino acids. V was pared by 5 bases and J by 3 bases, with 22 bases between. Germline values: CDR1 MNHNY, CDR2 SVGAGI (reference sequence). The CDR3 region has the DNA TGTGCCAGCAGTCAGAAGACCGCACCCTTTGCTGACTATGGCTACACCTTC. Translated: CASSQKTAPFADYGYTF.

The chain recombines TRBV4-2 with TRBJ2-5; a weak D match, TRBD2 (6 bases). Germline loops: CDR1 LGHNA, CDR2 YNFKEQ. This CDR3 is 14 amino acids long. The V end lost 4 bases, the J end lost 7 bases, and 16 bases lay between the germline ends. The CDR3 region has the DNA TGTGCCAGCAGCCCGGAGGGAGGAGACGGGACCCAGTACTTC. The encoded protein is CASSPEGGDGTQYF.

The J gene is TRBJ1-2, the V gene TRBV5-1; 7 bases agree with TRBD1. Germline-derived CDR1 and CDR2 are SGHRS and YFSETQ. This CDR3 comprises 18 residues. J lost 1 base, V lost 1 base, and 13 bases had no gene match. The CDR3: CASSLFPSGQSFNYGYTF. DNA for the CDR3: TGCGCCAGCAGCTTGTTCCCCTCGGGACAGTCGTTTAACTATGGCTACACCTTC.

A single count supports this clone. This chain links TRBV7-2 with TRBJ1-2; no firm D call. V lost 3 bases, J lost 7 bases, and 12 bases lay in between. Looked up from germline, CDR1 is SGHTA and CDR2 is FQGNSA. The CDR3 is made up of 13 amino acids. This CDR3 reads CASSLDPGSGYTF. The CDR3 coding sequence is TGTGCCAGCAGCTTGGATCCCGGGAGTGGCTACACCTTC.

V is TRBV21-1 and J is TRBJ2-7. TRBV21-1 is classified as a pseudogene. The CDR3 length is 14 residues. CDR3 bases: TGTGCCAGCAGCAATGGATGGGGAACCCACGAGCAGTACTTC. This translates into CASSNGWGTHEQYF.

In this sample, this clone turned up once. The rearrangement links TRBV7-2 to TRBJ1-6; unclear D gene. The CDR3 contains 15 residues. The ends were cut back, 5 bases at V and 0 bases at J, with 8 bases in the middle. Germline V gives CDR1 SGHTA, CDR2 FQGNSA. The CDR3 DNA reads as TGTGCCAGCAGCGCGGGCAGCTCCTATAATTCACCCCTCCACTTT. It specifies CASSAGSSYNSPLHF.

The V and J genes are TRBV19 and TRBJ1-3, with D unresolved. Trimming left V 6 bases short and J 1 base short, with 10 bases between. The CDR3 sequence is 14 residues long. Germline V gene lookup returns CDR1 LNHDA and CDR2 SQIVND (reference sequence). The CDR3 reads CASSPRASGNTIYF. The CDR3 DNA sequence: TGTGCCAGTAGCCCTAGAGCGTCTGGAAACACCATATATTTT.

V and J are TRBV28 and TRBJ1-6, with D perhaps TRBD1 (5 bases). CDR3 length equals 15 residues. CDR1 and CDR2 from the germline V gene are MDHEN and SYDVKM. V was trimmed by 2 bases and J by 10 bases, leaving 15 bases between them. The CDR3 sequence is CASSLGSGYRSPLHF. Written as DNA, the CDR3 is TGTGCCAGCAGTTTAGGGTCAGGGTATCGGTCACCCCTCCACTTT.

This clone appeared a single time. The chain recombines TRBV5-3 with TRBJ2-1; possibly TRBD2 for D (5 bases). TRBV5-3 is placed among ORFs of uncertain function. The CDR3 contains 15 residues. The germline V and J ends were trimmed by 4 bases and 10 bases, with 21 bases remaining between them. Here the CDR3 reads CARSDGVACGMEQFF. In DNA, the CDR3 is TGTGCCAGAAGCGACGGAGTAGCGTGCGGTATGGAGCAGTTCTTC.

The gene calls are TRBV7-2 and TRBJ2-1; 8 bases agree with TRBD2. With V trimmed by 3 bases and J by 7 bases, 2 bases remained unmatched. The V gene's germline CDR1 is SGHTA and CDR2 FQGNSA. This CDR3 spans 13 amino acids. For the CDR3, the DNA is TGTGCCAGCAGCTTGGGACTAGATAATGAGCAGTTCTTC. Translating it yields CASSLGLDNEQFF.

The chain couples TRBV9 to TRBJ2-7; 8 nucleotides align to TRBD2. The CDR3 consists of 14 residues. Germline V gene sequence: CDR1 SGDLS, CDR2 YYNGEE. V was pared by 4 bases and J by 2 bases, with 5 bases of the junction left unmatched. The DNA of the CDR3 is TGTGCCAGCAGCCCCGGGGGGGGTACCTACGAGCAGTACTTC. This gives the protein CASSPGGGTYEQYF.

This chain uses TRBV11-2 with TRBJ2-5, with 10 bases fitting TRBD2. The CDR3 loop spans 16 amino acids. Losses at the gene ends were 1 base for V and 2 bases for J; bases not matched to a gene: 4. Germline lookup yields CDR1 SGHAT and CDR2 FQNNGV. CDR3 DNA sequence: TGTGCCAGCAGCTTAGGCGGACTAGCGGAACAAGAGACCCAGTACTTC. This translates into CASSLGGLAEQETQYF.

The gene calls are TRBV7-8 and TRBJ2-5; possible D gene TRBD2, 7 bases. Trimming pared 5 bases from V and 1 base from J, leaving 11 bases between. CDR1 SGHVS and CDR2 FQNEAQ come from the germline V gene. The CDR3 loop spans 14 amino acids. This CDR3 reads CASSLGGAQETQYF. CDR3 bases: TGTGCCAGCAGCCTAGGGGGGGCCCAAGAGACCCAGTACTTC.

This rearrangement joins TRBV9 to TRBJ1-6, with D possibly being TRBD1 (5 bases). With 3 bases removed from V and 6 bases from J, the gap between germline ends came to 13 bases. The CDR3 covers 15 residues. The germline CDR1 and CDR2 sequences are SGDLS and YYNGEE. The chain's CDR3 is CASSENWGFNSPLHF. Here the CDR3 DNA reads TGTGCCAGCAGCGAAAACTGGGGCTTTAATTCACCCCTCCACTTT.